One sample yielded the 25 T cell receptor beta chains listed below, sequenced in a study of shared clonotypes between healthy human individuals. Terminally differentiated effector memory CD45RA+ cells were excluded from the naive CD8 cells, which were CD45RO-negative and positively selected for CCR7. TCRdb keeps only in-frame clones here, not all; method: immunoSEQ multiplex PCR. Of millions of clones listed, around 93% are singletons. Sequenced input: naive CD8+ T cells from PBMCs. These receptors were obtained from a man aged 18 to 30 in good health. Some clones in this sample may be carry-over from other donors' samples.

This clone came up once. V usage is TRBV7-9 and J usage is TRBJ1-2, with D unresolved. CDR1 and CDR2 from the germline V gene are SEHNR and FQNEAQ (reference sequence). Trimming took off 2 bases at V and 5 bases at J, with 12 bases between the two ends. The CDR3 covers 14 residues. The CDR3 here is CASSLIGTTYGYTF. The DNA for the CDR3 is TGTGCCAGCAGCTTAATTGGTACGACTTATGGCTACACCTTC. Complete variable domain (other parts from reference TRBV7-9 and TRBJ1-2): DTGVSQNPRHKITKRGQNVTFRCDPISEHNRLYWYRQTLGQGPEFLTYFQNEAQLEKSRLLSDRFSAERPKGSFSTLEIQRTEQGDSAMYLCASSLIGTTYGYTFGSGTRLTVV.

The chain joins TRBV6-5 to TRBJ1-4; D is possibly TRBD1 (6 bases). The V gene's germline CDR1 is MNHEY and CDR2 SVGAGI. CDR3 length: 16 residues. Trimming stripped 2 bases from V and 5 bases from J, with 15 bases between. The CDR3 is CASSYEPIGGNEKLFF. As DNA, the CDR3 is TGTGCCAGCAGTTACGAACCCATAGGGGGGAATGAAAAACTGTTTTTT.

This chain joins TRBV2 and TRBJ1-1; a weak D match, TRBD1 (5 bases). This CDR3 spans 13 amino acids. Germline CDR1 and CDR2: SNHLY and FYNNEI. V was pared by 5 bases and J by 8 bases, with 15 bases between. In DNA, the CDR3 is TGTGCCAGCAGTCCCGGGGACGGTTGGGAAGCTTTCTTT. Amino acids: CASSPGDGWEAFF. The variable domain in full, completed from reference TRBV2 and TRBJ1-1, reads EPEVTQTPSHQVTQMGQEVILRCVPISNHLYFYWYRQILGQKVEFLVSFYNNEISEKSEIFDDQFSVERPDGSNFTLKIRSTKLEDSAMYFCASSPGDGWEAFFGQGTRLTVV.

The chain recombines TRBV2 with TRBJ2-7, with 7 bases lining up with TRBD2. Germline V lookup: CDR1 SNHLY, CDR2 FYNNEI. CDR3 length equals 14 residues. V shed 7 bases and J 5 bases; nucleotides not matched to a gene: 11. The CDR3: CASTRAGVSHEQYF. The CDR3 DNA sequence: TGTGCCAGCACCCGGGCGGGGGTTTCCCACGAGCAGTACTTC.

The chain combines TRBV7-9 with TRBJ2-1, with 14 bases that match TRBD2. Germline values: CDR1 SEHNR, CDR2 FQNEAQ (reference sequence). This CDR3 comprises 17 residues. V dropped 3 bases and J dropped 4; count of bases not matched to a gene: 5. CDR3 bases: TGTGCCAGCAGCTTGCCCGGGACTAGCGGGAGTTACAATGAGCAGTTCTTC. This sequence encodes CASSLPGTSGSYNEQFF. Drawing the rest from reference TRBV7-9 and TRBJ2-1, the complete variable domain is DTGVSQNPRHKITKRGQNVTFRCDPISEHNRLYWYRQTLGQGPEFLTYFQNEAQLEKSRLLSDRFSAERPKGSFSTLEIQRTEQGDSAMYLCASSLPGTSGSYNEQFFGPGTRLTVL.

The chain carries TRBV5-1 and TRBJ2-1; no definite D call. The CDR3 totals 14 residues. V lost 2 bases and J 9 bases, leaving 15 bases between the germline ends. Per germline, CDR1 SGHRS and CDR2 YFSETQ. The CDR3 here is CASSFGGEDVEQFF. CDR3 DNA sequence: TGCGCCAGCAGCTTTGGCGGCGAAGATGTTGAGCAGTTCTTC.

CDR3 DNA: TGTGCCAGCAGTTACTTGCAGGGGGCAAAAGAAAAACTGTTTTTT. It yields the protein CASSYLQGAKEKLFF. The chain is built from TRBV6-5 and TRBJ1-4; 8 bases line up with TRBD1. Trimming at V came to 1 base and at J to 8 bases, leaving 6 bases not matched to a gene. Germline V lookup: CDR1 MNHEY, CDR2 SVGAGI. CDR3 length: 15 amino acids.

This clone was counted once. The chain is built from TRBV9 and TRBJ1-1; weak D call: TRBD1 (5 bases). CDR3 length: 13 amino acids. Trimming took 3 bases from V and 10 from J, leaving 16 bases between them. Per germline, CDR1 SGDLS and CDR2 YYNGEE. The CDR3 reads CASSEIVGVGAFF. The CDR3 region has the DNA TGTGCCAGCAGCGAAATCGTAGGGGTTGGAGCTTTCTTT.

V is TRBV15 and J is TRBJ1-1, with D possibly matching TRBD1 (5 bases). Germline lookup yields CDR1 LNHNV and CDR2 YYDKDF (reference sequence). This CDR3 is built from 16 residues. V lost 5 bases and J 0 bases, leaving 16 bases between the germline ends. The CDR3 DNA sequence: TGTGCCACCAGCGGGGCCTCCGGGACCGTGAACACTGAAGCTTTCTTT. As protein: CATSGASGTVNTEAFF. Drawing the rest from reference TRBV15 and TRBJ1-1, the complete variable domain is DAMVIQNPRYQVTQFGKPVTLSCSQTLNHNVMYWYQQKSSQAPKLLFHYYDKDFNNEADTPDNFQSRRPNTSFCFLDIRSPGLGDTAMYLCATSGASGTVNTEAFFGQGTRLTVV.

This sequence joins TRBV2 and TRBJ2-1; 8 nucleotides match TRBD1. From germline, CDR1 is SNHLY and CDR2 FYNNEI. This CDR3 has 15 residues. The V segment lost 6 bases and the J segment 3 bases; nucleotides outside the gene matches: 7. CDR3 DNA: TGTGCCAGCAGCCGCGGCGGACAGGGCTACAATGAGCAGTTCTTC. This encodes CASSRGGQGYNEQFF.

The rearrangement joins TRBV19 to TRBJ1-1; D call uncertain. This CDR3 contains 14 residues. Trimming removed 7 bases from V and 3 bases from J, with 15 bases in between. In germline, CDR1 is LNHDA, CDR2 SQIVND (reference sequence). The CDR3 sequence is CASKTLMDDTEAFF. CDR3 DNA: TGTGCCAGTAAGACCTTAATGGACGACACTGAAGCTTTCTTT. Using reference TRBV19 and TRBJ1-1 for the parts outside the CDR3, the full variable domain is DGGITQSPKYLFRKEGQNVTLSCEQNLNHDAMYWYRQDPGQGLRLIYYSQIVNDFQKGDIAEGYSVSREKKESFPLTVTSAQKNPTAFYLCASKTLMDDTEAFFGQGTRLTVV.

The rearrangement links TRBV11-3 to TRBJ2-1, with 13 bases that match TRBD2. Germline-derived CDR1 and CDR2 are SGHNT and YENEEA. Germline trimming cut 5 bases from V and 7 bases from J; bases unmatched to any gene: 8. This CDR3 is built from 16 residues. CDR3: CASSPRTSGSLNEQFF. The CDR3 DNA is TGTGCCAGCAGCCCCCGGACTAGCGGGAGTCTGAATGAGCAGTTCTTC.

The rearrangement joins TRBV6-1 to TRBJ2-2; D not resolved. The CDR3 contains 16 residues. Germline V gives CDR1 MNHNS, CDR2 SASEGT. Trimming removed 2 bases at V and 5 bases at J, with 15 bases between. The CDR3 DNA reads as TGTGCCAGCAGTGAATTTGGTGGGCCTATGACCGGGGAGCTGTTTTTT. This encodes CASSEFGGPMTGELFF.

This chain connects TRBV5-5 to TRBJ2-7, with 10 bases matching TRBD2. The V gene's germline CDR1 is SGHKS and CDR2 YYEKEE (reference sequence). Losses at the gene ends were 0 bases for V and 6 bases for J; bases not matched to a gene: 9. This CDR3 is built from 16 residues. The CDR3, as DNA: TGTGCCAGCAGCTTGGTCCCTAGCGGGAGACTCAGCGAGCAGTACTTC. This translates into CASSLVPSGRLSEQYF.

A word on this clone: Other nucleotide sequences from this sample produce the same CDR3. This rearrangement joins TRBV7-9 to TRBJ2-3; 9 bases fit TRBD2. Germline V gene sequence: CDR1 SEHNR, CDR2 FQNEAQ (reference sequence). Germline trimming cut 0 bases from V and 3 bases from J; bases unmatched to any gene: 4. The CDR3 is made up of 16 amino acids. The CDR3 nucleotides are TGTGCCAGCAGCTTAGCGCTGGCGGGAGGGACAGATACGCAGTATTTT. Residues: CASSLALAGGTDTQYF.

V gene TRBV5-4 combines with J gene TRBJ2-7; D not resolved. Germline V gene sequence: CDR1 SGHNT, CDR2 YYREEE (reference sequence). The CDR3 length is 15 residues. The V end lost 4 bases, the J end lost 0 bases, and 14 bases lay between the germline ends. The CDR3 DNA reads TGTGCCAGCAGCGCAATAGGACGTATCTCCTACGAGCAGTACTTC. Residues: CASSAIGRISYEQYF.

V is TRBV10-3 and J is TRBJ2-7, with D hard to call. With 5 bases removed from V and 2 bases from J, the gap between germline ends came to 10 bases. CDR3 size: 13 residues. In germline, CDR1 is ENHRY, CDR2 SYGVKD. DNA for the CDR3: TGTGCCATCAGTCCTGACTCCACCTACGAGCAGTACTTC. It specifies CAISPDSTYEQYF.

This chain connects TRBV27 to TRBJ1-1; D is undetermined. Germline assignment: CDR1 MNHEY and CDR2 SMNVEV (reference sequence). Trimming removed 5 bases at V and 7 bases at J, with 17 bases between. This CDR3 region has 14 residues. CDR3 in amino acids: CASSLGWEGNEAFF. The CDR3 region has the DNA TGTGCCAGCAGTCTGGGCTGGGAGGGTAATGAAGCTTTCTTT.

The rearrangement links TRBV7-9 to TRBJ1-1; maybe TRBD1 (5 bases). Trimming stripped 5 bases from V and 0 bases from J, with 22 bases between. Per germline, CDR1 SEHNR and CDR2 FQNEAQ (reference sequence). The CDR3 loop spans 18 amino acids. As DNA, the CDR3 is TGTGCCAGCAGCCGCATTCGCCGGGACCCGTTCATGAACACTGAAGCTTTCTTT. This translates into CASSRIRRDPFMNTEAFF.

The chain carries TRBV7-3 and TRBJ2-1, with 8 bases that match TRBD2. The ends lost 5 bases at V and 2 bases at J; junction bases unmatched: 2. The CDR3 sequence is 14 residues long. Germline CDR1 is SGHTA and CDR2 is FQGTGA. The CDR3: CASSQGLAYNEQFF. The CDR3 DNA is TGTGCCAGCAGCCAGGGACTAGCCTACAATGAGCAGTTCTTC.

The rearrangement links TRBV27 to TRBJ1-2; a weak D match, TRBD1 (6 bases). Germline CDR1 and CDR2: MNHEY and SMNVEV (reference sequence). The CDR3 covers 15 residues. V was shortened by 5 bases and J by 7 bases, with 20 bases between the two germline ends. The CDR3: CASSPHRVPGAGYTF. CDR3 sequence (DNA): TGTGCCAGCAGTCCCCACAGGGTCCCCGGGGCTGGCTACACCTTC.

V and J are TRBV6-5 and TRBJ2-2, with a weak D call TRBD2 (5 bases). There are 15 residues in the CDR3. Germline loops: CDR1 MNHEY, CDR2 SVGAGI. Trimming removed 5 bases at V and 5 bases at J, with 15 bases between. The CDR3 DNA reads TGTGCCAGCAGTCCTAGCTCCCCGGGGACCGGGGAGCTGTTTTTT. This gives the protein CASSPSSPGTGELFF.

V usage is TRBV19 and J usage is TRBJ1-1; TRBD1 is a possible D gene (5 bases). Germline V lookup: CDR1 LNHDA, CDR2 SQIVND (reference sequence). The V end lost 8 bases, the J end lost 5 bases, and 15 bases lay between the germline ends. The CDR3 is made up of 13 amino acids. The CDR3: CASWGRGGTEAFF. CDR3 DNA: TGTGCCAGTTGGGGGAGGGGTGGGACTGAAGCTTTCTTT.

The chain employs TRBV6-5 and TRBJ1-1; D call uncertain. The CDR3 runs to 14 residues. Trimming removed 2 bases from V and 6 bases from J, with 13 bases in between. Germline-derived CDR1 and CDR2 are MNHEY and SVGAGI. Here the CDR3 reads CASSYVAGGSEAFF. DNA for the CDR3: TGTGCCAGCAGTTACGTAGCGGGAGGGTCTGAAGCTTTCTTT.

The chain recombines TRBV5-5 with TRBJ2-7; D is undetermined. The CDR3 extends over 12 amino acids. Germline CDR1 is SGHKS and CDR2 is YYEKEE (reference sequence). V was shortened by 4 bases and J by 3 bases, with 8 bases between the two germline ends. Here the CDR3 reads CASSPNRYEQYF. The CDR3 coding sequence is TGTGCCAGCAGCCCTAACCGCTACGAGCAGTACTTC.